This T cell receptor (beta chain) was sequenced during a study of blood T cell repertoires in COVID-19. Study-level background: Some COVID-19 samples were acute and others convalescent; all came from the United States, Italy and Spain. PBMCs, B-cell-depleted T cells, or T cells provided the cDNA or gDNA that made up the material.

The CDR3 covers 14 residues. Germline loops: CDR1 GTSNPN, CDR2 SVGIG (reference sequence). V gave up 0 bases and J gave up 5 bases; unmatched junction bases: 3. In the authors' methods: Nucleated cell counts were estimated from reference gene primer amplification. Generated by immunoSEQ multiplex PCR, the TCRdb table keeps only in-frame clones and is missing some. V and J calls and clone size are those listed in that table; D and trimming were worked out from the DNA. Of around 260,000 clones in the sample, under 90% were seen once. This sequence joins TRBV30 and TRBJ1-3; 8 bases fit TRBD1. Sequences were obtained from peripheral blood. The source of this sequence is a man in his sixties with acute or convalescent COVID-19. The chain's CDR3 is CAWSVQGDRNTIYF. The CDR3 DNA sequence: TGTGCCTGGAGTGTACAGGGGGACCGAAACACCATATATTTT.